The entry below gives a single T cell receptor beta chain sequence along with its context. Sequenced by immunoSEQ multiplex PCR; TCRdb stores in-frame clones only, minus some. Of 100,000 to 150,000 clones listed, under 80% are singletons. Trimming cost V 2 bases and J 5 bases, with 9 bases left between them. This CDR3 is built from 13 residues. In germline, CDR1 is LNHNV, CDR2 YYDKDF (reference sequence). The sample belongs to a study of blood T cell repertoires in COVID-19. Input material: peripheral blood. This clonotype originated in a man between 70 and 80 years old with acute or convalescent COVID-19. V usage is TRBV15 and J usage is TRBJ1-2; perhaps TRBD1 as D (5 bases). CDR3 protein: CATSRSTAYGYTF. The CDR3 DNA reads TGTGCCACCAGCAGATCGACAGCGTATGGCTACACCTTC. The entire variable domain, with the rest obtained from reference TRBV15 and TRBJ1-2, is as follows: DAMVIQNPRYQVTQFGKPVTLSCSQTLNHNVMYWYQQKSSQAPKLLFHYYDKDFNNEADTPDNFQSRRPNTSFCFLDIRSPGLGDTAMYLCATSRSTAYGYTFGSGTRLTVV.